This TCR beta chain is drawn from a study of T cell responses to AZD1222 COVID-19 vaccine. Concerning this clone: Its antigen is unknown.

Assay used: immunoSEQ multiplex PCR; TCRdb lists only in-frame clones, some missing. Of 120,000 to 150,000 clones in the sample, 92% were seen once. V gave up 11 bases and J gave up 5 bases; unmatched junction bases: 5. Germline loops: CDR1 PRHDT, CDR2 FYEKMQ (reference sequence). The CDR3 contains 12 residues. General observations from the study: Following two doses of AZD1222, Spike-specific TCR breadth and depth rose.

The clonotype was recovered from an adult in good health. Sequenced material: peripheral blood, taken on day 0 of AZD1222 vaccination. The V and J genes are TRBV13 and TRBJ2-1, with 8 bases aligning to TRBD1. In nucleotides, the CDR3 is TGTGCCGTCAGGGGGCGAAACAATGAGCAGTTCTTC. Amino acids: CAVRGRNNEQFF.